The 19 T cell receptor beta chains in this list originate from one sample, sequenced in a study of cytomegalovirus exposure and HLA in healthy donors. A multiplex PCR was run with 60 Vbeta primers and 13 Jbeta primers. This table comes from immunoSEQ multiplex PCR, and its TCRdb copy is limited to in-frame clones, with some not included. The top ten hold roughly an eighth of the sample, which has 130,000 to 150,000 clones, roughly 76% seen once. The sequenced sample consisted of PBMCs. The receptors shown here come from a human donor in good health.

The CDR3 here is CASSSDTAGTEAFF. CDR3 DNA sequence: TGTGCCAGCAGCTCAGACACCGCGGGAACTGAAGCTTTCTTT. This chain joins TRBV5-4 and TRBJ1-1; D call uncertain. This CDR3 is 14 amino acids long. V was clipped by 3 bases and J by 5 bases, with 14 bases between them. Germline-derived CDR1 and CDR2 are SGHNT and YYREEE (reference sequence).

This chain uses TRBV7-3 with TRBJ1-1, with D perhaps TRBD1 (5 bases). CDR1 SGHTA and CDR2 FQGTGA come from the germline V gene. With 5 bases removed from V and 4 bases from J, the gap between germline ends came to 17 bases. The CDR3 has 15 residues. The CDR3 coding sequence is TGTGCCAGCAGCATAGACCCGGGCGGGGCCACTGAAGCTTTCTTT. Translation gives CASSIDPGGATEAFF.

CDR3 sequence: CASSPRERGATDTQYF. The DNA for the CDR3 is TGCGCCAGCAGCCCCCGGGAGCGGGGGGCCACAGATACGCAGTATTTT. The chain carries TRBV5-1 and TRBJ2-3, with TRBD2 identical over 9 bases. The germline CDR1 and CDR2 sequences are SGHRS and YFSETQ. The CDR3 covers 16 residues. J lost 2 bases, V lost 4 bases, and 8 bases had no gene match.

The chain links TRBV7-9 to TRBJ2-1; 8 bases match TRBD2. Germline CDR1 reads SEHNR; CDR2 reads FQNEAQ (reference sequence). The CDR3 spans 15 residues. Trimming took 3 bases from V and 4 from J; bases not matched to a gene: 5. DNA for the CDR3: TGTGCCAGCAGCTTCTCTCTAGCGGGTTACAATGAGCAGTTCTTC. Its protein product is CASSFSLAGYNEQFF.

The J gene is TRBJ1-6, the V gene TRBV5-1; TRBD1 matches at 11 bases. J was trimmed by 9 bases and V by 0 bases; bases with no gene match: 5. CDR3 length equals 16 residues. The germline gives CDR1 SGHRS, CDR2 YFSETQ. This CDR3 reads CASSLGFGQGASPLHF. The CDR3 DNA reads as TGCGCCAGCAGCTTGGGTTTCGGACAGGGGGCTTCACCCCTCCACTTT.

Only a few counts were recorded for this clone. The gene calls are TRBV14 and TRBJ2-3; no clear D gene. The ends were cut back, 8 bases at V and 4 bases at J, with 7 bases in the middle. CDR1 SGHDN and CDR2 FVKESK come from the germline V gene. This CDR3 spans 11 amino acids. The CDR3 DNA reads TGTGCCAGCGGGCCCCCAGATACGCAGTATTTT. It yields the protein CASGPPDTQYF.

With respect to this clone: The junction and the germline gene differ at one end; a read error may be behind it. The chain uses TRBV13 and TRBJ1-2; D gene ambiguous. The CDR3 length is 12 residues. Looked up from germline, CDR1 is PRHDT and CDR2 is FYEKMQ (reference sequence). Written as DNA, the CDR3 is TGTGCCAGCAGCTTAGCTTACTATGACTACACCTTC. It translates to CASSLAYYDYTF.

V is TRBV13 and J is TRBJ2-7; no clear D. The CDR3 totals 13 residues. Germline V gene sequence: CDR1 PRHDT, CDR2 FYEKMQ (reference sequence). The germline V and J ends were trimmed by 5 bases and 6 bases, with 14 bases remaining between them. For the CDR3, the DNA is TGTGCCAGCAGCCCCTCGCTAGATCCCGAGCAGTACTTC. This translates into CASSPSLDPEQYF.

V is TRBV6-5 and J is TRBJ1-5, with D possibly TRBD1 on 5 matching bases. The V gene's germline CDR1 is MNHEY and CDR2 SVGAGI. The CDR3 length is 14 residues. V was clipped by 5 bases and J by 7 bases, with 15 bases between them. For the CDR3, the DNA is TGTGCCAGCAGTCCCGGTGGGGGGTTACAGCCCCAGCATTTT. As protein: CASSPGGGLQPQHF.

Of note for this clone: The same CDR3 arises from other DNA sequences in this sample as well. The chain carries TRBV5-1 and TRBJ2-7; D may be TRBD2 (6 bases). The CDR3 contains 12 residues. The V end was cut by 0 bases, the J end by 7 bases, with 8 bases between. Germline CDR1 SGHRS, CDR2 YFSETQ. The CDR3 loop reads CASSLGGGEQYF. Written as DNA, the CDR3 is TGCGCCAGCAGCTTGGGTGGGGGGGAGCAGTACTTC.

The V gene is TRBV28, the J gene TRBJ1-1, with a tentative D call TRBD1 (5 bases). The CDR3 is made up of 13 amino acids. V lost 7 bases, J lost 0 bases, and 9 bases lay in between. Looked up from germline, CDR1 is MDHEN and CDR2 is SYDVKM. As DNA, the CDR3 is TGTGCCAGCACAGGGATTCTGAACACTGAAGCTTTCTTT. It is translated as CASTGILNTEAFF.

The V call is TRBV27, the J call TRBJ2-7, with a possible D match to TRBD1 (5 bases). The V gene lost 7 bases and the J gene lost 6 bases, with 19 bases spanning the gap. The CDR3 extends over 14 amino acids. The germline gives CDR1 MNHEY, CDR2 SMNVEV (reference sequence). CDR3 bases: TGTGCCAGCACTGTGGTTCCAGGGTCGAGCGAGCAGTACTTC. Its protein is CASTVVPGSSEQYF.

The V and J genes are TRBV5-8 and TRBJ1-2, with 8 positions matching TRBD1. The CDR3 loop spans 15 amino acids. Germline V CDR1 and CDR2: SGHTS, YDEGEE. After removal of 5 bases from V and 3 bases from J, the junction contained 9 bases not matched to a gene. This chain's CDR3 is CASSLWQGAYYGYTF. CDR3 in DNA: TGTGCCAGCAGTTTGTGGCAGGGGGCTTACTATGGCTACACCTTC. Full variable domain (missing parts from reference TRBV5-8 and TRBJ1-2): EAGVTQSPTHLIKTRGQQATLRCSPISGHTSVYWYQQALGLGLQFLLWYDEGEERNRGNFPPRFSGRQFPNYSSELNVNALELEDSALYLCASSLWQGAYYGYTFGSGTRLTVV.

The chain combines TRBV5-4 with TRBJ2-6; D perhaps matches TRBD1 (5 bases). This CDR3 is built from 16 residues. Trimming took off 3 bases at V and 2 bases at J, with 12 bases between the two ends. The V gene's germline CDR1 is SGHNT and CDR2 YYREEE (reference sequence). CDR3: CASSWVGRAGANVLTF. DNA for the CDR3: TGTGCCAGCAGCTGGGTGGGGCGTGCTGGGGCCAACGTCCTGACTTTC.

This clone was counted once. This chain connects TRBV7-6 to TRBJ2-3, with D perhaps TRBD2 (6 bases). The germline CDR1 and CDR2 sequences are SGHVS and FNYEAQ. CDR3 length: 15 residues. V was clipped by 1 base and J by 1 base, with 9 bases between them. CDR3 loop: CASSLGGVRTDTQYF. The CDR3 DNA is TGTGCCAGCAGCTTAGGGGGGGTGCGCACAGATACGCAGTATTTT.

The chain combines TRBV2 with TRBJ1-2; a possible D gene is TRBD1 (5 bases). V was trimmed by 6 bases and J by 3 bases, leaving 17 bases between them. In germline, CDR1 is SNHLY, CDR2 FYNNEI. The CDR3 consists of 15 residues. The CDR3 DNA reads TGTGCCAGCAGCGGGGGGACGGGAATAGACTATGGCTACACCTTC. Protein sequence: CASSGGTGIDYGYTF.

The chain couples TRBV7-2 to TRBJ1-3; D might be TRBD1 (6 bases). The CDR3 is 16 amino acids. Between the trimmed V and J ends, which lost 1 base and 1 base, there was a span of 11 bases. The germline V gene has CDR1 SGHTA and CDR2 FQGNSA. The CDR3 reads CASSLGLRGSGNTIYF. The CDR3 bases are TGTGCCAGCAGCTTAGGGCTCAGGGGATCTGGAAACACCATATATTTT. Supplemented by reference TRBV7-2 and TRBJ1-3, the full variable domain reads GAGVSQSPSNKVTEKGKDVELRCDPISGHTALYWYRQSLGQGLEFLIYFQGNSAPDKSGLPSDRFSAERTGGSVSTLTIQRTQQEDSAVYLCASSLGLRGSGNTIYFGEGSWLTVV.

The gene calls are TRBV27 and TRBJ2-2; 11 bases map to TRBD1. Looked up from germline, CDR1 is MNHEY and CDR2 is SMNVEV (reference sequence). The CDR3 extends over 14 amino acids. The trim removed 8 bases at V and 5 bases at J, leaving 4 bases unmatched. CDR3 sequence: CASHGQGATGELFF. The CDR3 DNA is TGTGCCAGCCACGGACAGGGGGCAACCGGGGAGCTGTTTTTT.

The CDR3 coding sequence is TGTGCCATCAGTGCCATGCTTAGCGGAAGCACAGATACGCAGTATTTT. Translated, it gives CAISAMLSGSTDTQYF. This sequence joins TRBV10-3 and TRBJ2-3; maybe TRBD2 (6 bases). Germline CDR1 is ENHRY and CDR2 is SYGVKD. This CDR3 comprises 16 residues. Trimming left V 4 bases short and J 0 bases short, with 14 bases between.